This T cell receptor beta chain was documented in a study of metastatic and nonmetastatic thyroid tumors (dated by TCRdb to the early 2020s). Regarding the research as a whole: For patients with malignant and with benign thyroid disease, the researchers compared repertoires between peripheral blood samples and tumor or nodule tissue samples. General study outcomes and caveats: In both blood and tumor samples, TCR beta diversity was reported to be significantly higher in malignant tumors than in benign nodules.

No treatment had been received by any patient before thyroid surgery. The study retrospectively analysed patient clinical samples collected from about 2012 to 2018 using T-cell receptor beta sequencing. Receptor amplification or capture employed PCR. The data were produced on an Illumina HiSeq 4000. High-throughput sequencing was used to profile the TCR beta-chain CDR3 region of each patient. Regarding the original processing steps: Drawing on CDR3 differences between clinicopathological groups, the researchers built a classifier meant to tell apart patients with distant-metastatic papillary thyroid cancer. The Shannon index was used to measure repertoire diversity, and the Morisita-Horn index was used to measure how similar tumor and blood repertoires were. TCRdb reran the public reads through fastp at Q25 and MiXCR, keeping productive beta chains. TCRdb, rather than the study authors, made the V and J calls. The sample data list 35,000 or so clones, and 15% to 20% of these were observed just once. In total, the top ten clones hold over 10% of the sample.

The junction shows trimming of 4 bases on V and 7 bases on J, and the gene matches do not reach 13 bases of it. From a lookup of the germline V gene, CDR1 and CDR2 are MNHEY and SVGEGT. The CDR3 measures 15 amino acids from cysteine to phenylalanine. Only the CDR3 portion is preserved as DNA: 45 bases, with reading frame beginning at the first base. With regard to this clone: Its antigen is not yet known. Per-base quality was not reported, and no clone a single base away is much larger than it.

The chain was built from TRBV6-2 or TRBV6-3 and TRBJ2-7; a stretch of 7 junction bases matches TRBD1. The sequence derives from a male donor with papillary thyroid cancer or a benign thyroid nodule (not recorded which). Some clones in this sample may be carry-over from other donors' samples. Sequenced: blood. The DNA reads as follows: TGTGCCAGCAGTTCTCCCAGGGGGAGCGGTAAAGAGCAGTACTTC. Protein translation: CASSSPRGSGKEQYF.